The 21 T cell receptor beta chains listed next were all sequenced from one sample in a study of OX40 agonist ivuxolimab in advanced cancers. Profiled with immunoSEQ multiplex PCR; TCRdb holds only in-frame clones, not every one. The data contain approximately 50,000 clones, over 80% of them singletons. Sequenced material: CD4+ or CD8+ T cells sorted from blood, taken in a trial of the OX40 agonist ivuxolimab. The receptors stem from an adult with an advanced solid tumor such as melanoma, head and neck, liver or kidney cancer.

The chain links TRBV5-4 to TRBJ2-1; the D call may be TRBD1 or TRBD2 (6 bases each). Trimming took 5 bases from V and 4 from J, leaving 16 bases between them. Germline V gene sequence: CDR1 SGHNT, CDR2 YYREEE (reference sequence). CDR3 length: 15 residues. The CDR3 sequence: CASRPWGAGYNEQFF. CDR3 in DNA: TGTGCCAGCAGGCCCTGGGGGGCCGGTTACAATGAGCAGTTCTTC.

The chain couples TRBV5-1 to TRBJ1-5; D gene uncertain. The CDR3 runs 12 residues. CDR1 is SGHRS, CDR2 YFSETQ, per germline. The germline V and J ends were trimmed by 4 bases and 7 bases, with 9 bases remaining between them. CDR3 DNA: TGCGCCAGCAGCCCACCCTCCCAGCCCCAGCATTTT. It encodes CASSPPSQPQHF.

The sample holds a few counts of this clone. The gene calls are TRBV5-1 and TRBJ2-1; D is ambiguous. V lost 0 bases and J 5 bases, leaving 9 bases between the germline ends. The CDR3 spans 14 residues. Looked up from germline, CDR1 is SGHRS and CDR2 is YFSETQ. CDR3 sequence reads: CASSLGAVNNEQFF. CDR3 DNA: TGCGCCAGCAGCTTGGGTGCGGTAAACAATGAGCAGTTCTTC. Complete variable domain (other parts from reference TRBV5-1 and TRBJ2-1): KAGVTQTPRYLIKTRGQQVTLSCSPISGHRSVSWYQQTPGQGLQFLFEYFSETQRNKGNFPGRFSGRQFSNSRSEMNVSTLELGDSALYLCASSLGAVNNEQFFGPGTRLTVL.

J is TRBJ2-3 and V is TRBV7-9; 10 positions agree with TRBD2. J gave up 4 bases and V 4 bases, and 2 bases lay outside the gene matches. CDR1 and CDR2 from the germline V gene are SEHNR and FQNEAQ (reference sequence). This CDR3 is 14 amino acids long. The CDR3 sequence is CASSSGLAADTQYF. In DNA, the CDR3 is TGTGCCAGCAGCTCAGGACTAGCGGCAGATACGCAGTATTTT.

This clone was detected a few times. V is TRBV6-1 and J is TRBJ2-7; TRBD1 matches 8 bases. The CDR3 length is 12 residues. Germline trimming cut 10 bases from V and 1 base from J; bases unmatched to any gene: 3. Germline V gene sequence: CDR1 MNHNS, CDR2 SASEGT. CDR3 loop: CATRTGSYEQYV. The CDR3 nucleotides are TGTGCCACCCGGACAGGGTCCTACGAGCAGTACGTC.

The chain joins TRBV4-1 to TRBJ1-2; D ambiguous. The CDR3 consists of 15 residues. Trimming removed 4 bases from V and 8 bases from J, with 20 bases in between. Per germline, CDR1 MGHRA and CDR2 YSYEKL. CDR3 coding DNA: TGCGCCAGCAGCCTAAGCTGGAGCAACCCCCGAGGCTACACCTTC. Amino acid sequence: CASSLSWSNPRGYTF.

The CDR3 protein is CASSRAGQSNSPLHF. The CDR3 region has the DNA TGCGCCAGCAGCCGAGCGGGACAGTCAAATTCACCCCTCCACTTT. The genes are TRBV5-1 and TRBJ1-6, with TRBD1 matching 7 bases. Trimming at V came to 4 bases and at J to 7 bases, leaving 8 bases not matched to a gene. CDR1 is SGHRS and CDR2 is YFSETQ in the germline V gene. The CDR3 totals 15 residues.

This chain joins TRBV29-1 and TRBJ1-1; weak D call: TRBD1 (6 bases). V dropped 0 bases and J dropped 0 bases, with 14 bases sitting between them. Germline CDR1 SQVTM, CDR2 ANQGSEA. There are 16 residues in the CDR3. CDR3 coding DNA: TGCAGCGTTGAAGATCGGACAGTGGACATGAACACTGAAGCTTTCTTT. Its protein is CSVEDRTVDMNTEAFF.

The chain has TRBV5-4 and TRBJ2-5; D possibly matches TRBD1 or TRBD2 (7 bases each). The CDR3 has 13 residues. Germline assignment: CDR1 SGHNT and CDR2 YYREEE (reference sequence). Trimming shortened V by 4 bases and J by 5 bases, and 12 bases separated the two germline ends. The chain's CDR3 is CASSTQGGETQYF. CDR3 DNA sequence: TGTGCCAGCAGCACCCAGGGGGGGGAGACCCAGTACTTC.

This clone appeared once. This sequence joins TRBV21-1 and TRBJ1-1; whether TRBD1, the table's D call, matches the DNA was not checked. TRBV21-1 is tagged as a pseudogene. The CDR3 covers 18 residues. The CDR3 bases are TGTGCCAGCAGCAAATTTGGCAGGGGGATGGGAATGAACACTGAAGCTTTCTTT. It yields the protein CASSKFGRGMGMNTEAFF.

This CDR3 is CASSTSQGTGRDTQYF. CDR3 nucleotide sequence: TGTGCCAGCAGCACATCACAGGGGACGGGGAGGGATACGCAGTATTTT. The V call is TRBV5-6, the J call TRBJ2-3, with a possible D match to TRBD1 (7 bases). Germline values: CDR1 SGHDT, CDR2 YYEEEE. CDR3 length equals 16 residues. The V end was cut by 4 bases, the J end by 6 bases, with 21 bases between.

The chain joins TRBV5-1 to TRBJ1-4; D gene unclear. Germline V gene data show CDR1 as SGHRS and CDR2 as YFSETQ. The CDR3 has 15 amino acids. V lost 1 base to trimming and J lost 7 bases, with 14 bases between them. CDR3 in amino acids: CASSLLSTQTEKLFF. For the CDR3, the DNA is TGCGCCAGCAGCTTGCTGAGCACCCAAACTGAAAAACTGTTTTTT.

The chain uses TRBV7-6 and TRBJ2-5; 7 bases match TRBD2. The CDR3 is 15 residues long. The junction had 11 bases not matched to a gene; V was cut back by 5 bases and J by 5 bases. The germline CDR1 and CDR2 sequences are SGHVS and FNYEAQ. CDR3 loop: CASSVRRLAAETQYF. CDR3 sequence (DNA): TGTGCCAGCAGCGTACGCCGGCTAGCGGCTGAGACCCAGTACTTC.

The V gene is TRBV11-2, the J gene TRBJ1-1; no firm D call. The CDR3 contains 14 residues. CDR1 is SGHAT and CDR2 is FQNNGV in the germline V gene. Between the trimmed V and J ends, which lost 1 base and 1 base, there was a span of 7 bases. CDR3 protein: CASSLVTENTEAFF. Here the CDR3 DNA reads TGTGCCAGCAGCTTAGTTACGGAGAACACTGAAGCTTTCTTT.

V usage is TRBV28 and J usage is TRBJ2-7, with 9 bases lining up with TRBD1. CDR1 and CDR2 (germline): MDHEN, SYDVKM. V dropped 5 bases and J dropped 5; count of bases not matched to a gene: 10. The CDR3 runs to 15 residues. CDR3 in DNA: TGTGCCAGCAGTACGGGGACAGGGTTAACCCACGAGCAGTACTTC. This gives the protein CASSTGTGLTHEQYF.

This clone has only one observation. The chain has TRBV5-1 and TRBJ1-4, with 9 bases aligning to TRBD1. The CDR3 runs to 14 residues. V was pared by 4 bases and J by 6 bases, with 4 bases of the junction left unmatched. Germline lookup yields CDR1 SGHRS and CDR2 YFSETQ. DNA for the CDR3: TGCGCCAGCAGCAAGGGACAGGGAGATGAAAAACTGTTTTTT. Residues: CASSKGQGDEKLFF.

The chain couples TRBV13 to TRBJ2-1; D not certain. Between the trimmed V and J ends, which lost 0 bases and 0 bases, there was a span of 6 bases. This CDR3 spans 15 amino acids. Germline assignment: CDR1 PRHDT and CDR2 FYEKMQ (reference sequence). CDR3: CASSLGLLSYNEQFF. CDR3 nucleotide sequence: TGTGCCAGCAGCTTAGGACTACTCTCCTACAATGAGCAGTTCTTC.

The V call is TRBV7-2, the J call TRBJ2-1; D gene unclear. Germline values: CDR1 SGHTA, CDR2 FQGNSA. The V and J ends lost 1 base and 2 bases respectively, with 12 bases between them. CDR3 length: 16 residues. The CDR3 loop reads CASSLVAWVPYNEQFF. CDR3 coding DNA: TGTGCCAGCAGCTTAGTCGCCTGGGTACCCTACAATGAGCAGTTCTTC. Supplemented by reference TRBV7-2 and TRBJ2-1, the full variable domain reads GAGVSQSPSNKVTEKGKDVELRCDPISGHTALYWYRQSLGQGLEFLIYFQGNSAPDKSGLPSDRFSAERTGGSVSTLTIQRTQQEDSAVYLCASSLVAWVPYNEQFFGPGTRLTVL.

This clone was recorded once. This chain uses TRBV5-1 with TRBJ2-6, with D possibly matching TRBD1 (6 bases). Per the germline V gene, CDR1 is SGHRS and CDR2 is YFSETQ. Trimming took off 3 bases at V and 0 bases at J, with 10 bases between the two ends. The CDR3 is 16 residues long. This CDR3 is CASSSHRDSGANVLTF. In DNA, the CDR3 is TGCGCCAGCAGCTCTCACAGGGACTCTGGGGCCAACGTCCTGACTTTC.

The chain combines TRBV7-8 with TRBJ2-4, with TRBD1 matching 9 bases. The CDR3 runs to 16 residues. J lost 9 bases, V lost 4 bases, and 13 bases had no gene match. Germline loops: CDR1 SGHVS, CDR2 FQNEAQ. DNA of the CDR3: TGTGCCAGCAGCTCCCATATTAGGCGACAGGGGGGCATTCAGTACTTC. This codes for CASSSHIRRQGGIQYF.

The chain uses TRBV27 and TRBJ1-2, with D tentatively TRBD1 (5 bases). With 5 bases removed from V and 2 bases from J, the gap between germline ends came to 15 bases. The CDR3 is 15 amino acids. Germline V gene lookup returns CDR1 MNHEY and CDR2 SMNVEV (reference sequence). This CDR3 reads CASSPTGTANYGYTF. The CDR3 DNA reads TGTGCCAGCAGTCCAACCGGGACCGCCAACTATGGCTACACCTTC.